The rows below give T cell receptor beta chains drawn from one sample of a study of T cell responses to AZD1222 COVID-19 vaccine. Assay used: immunoSEQ multiplex PCR; TCRdb lists only in-frame clones, some missing. This sample carries 100,000 to 140,000 clones, roughly nine tenths of them seen once, and the ten largest clones take about 6.6%. The sample was peripheral blood, taken on day 0 of AZD1222 vaccination. The receptor source for this set is an adult in good health. Both conserved end residues are part of each CDR3. Each record gives: CDR3 protein, CDR3 DNA, J gene, clone size, CDR3 length, D gene, V gene. The D gene is left open where the match is weak. Part of the rows lack a size; the others show once, few, many or a class for expanded clones.

CASSMALAGSGELFF | TGTGCCAGCAGCATGGCGCTAGCGGGATCCGGGGAGCTGTTTTTT | TRBJ2-2 | few | 15 | TRBD2 | TRBV5-4
CAWSVLLRRSSDEQYF | TGTGCCTGGAGTGTACTTCTCCGGCGCTCCTCGGACGAGCAGTACTTC | TRBJ2-7 | . | 16 | . | TRBV30
CAWNSRLAGVAKELFF | TGTGCCTGGAACTCGCGGCTAGCGGGAGTTGCGAAGGAGCTGTTTTTT | TRBJ2-2 | once | 16 | TRBD2 | TRBV30
CASSKTSGTYNEQFF | TGTGCCAGCAGTAAGACTAGCGGAACCTACAATGAGCAGTTCTTC | TRBJ2-1 | . | 15 | TRBD2 | TRBV6-5
CASSLAPGLAGAYNEQFF | TGTGCCAGCAGCTTAGCGCCGGGACTAGCGGGAGCCTACAATGAGCAGTTCTTC | TRBJ2-1 | . | 18 | TRBD2 | TRBV7-9
CASSDFSGTENTEAFF | TGTGCCAGCAGTGACTTTTCCGGGACAGAGAACACTGAAGCTTTCTTT | TRBJ1-1 | . | 16 | TRBD1 | TRBV6-6
CASSPGNTIYF | TGTGCCAGTTCCCCCGGAAACACCATATATTTT | TRBJ1-3 | few | 11 | . | TRBV9
CASREPGVGEQYF | TGTGCCAGCAGGGAGCCTGGAGTGGGAGAGCAGTACTTC | TRBJ2-7 | . | 13 | . | TRBV12-3/TRBV12-4
CASRSGTSGAGELFF | TGTGCCAGCCGTTCCGGGACTAGCGGGGCCGGGGAGCTGTTTTTT | TRBJ2-2 | . | 15 | TRBD2 | TRBV27
CASSLGTGPTQGGYTF | TGTGCCAGCAGTCTAGGGACAGGGCCCACTCAGGGTGGCTACACCTTC | TRBJ1-2 | . | 16 | TRBD1 | TRBV28
CASSHKGSDYGYTF | TGTGCCAGCAGCCACAAGGGATCCGACTATGGCTACACCTTC | TRBJ1-2 | . | 14 | . | TRBV3-1/TRBV3-2
CASSRGQGRQAFF | TGTGCCAGCAGCCGCGGACAGGGACGGCAGGCTTTCTTT | TRBJ1-1 | . | 13 | TRBD1 | TRBV27
CASRTDNTEAFF | TGTGCCAGCAGAACGGATAACACTGAAGCTTTCTTT | TRBJ1-1 | . | 12 | . | TRBV11-3
CSVSRDRNYGYTF | TGCAGCGTCTCCCGGGACAGAAACTATGGCTACACCTTC | TRBJ1-2 | . | 13 | TRBD1 | TRBV29-1
CSVQGGGNTIYF | TGCAGCGTCCAGGGAGGTGGAAACACCATATATTTT | TRBJ1-3 | . | 12 | . | TRBV29-1
CASGLVRQGVKQYF | TGTGCCAGCGGCCTCGTGCGACAGGGAGTTAAACAGTACTTC | TRBJ2-7 | . | 14 | TRBD1 | TRBV28
CASSPTGVEAGELFF | TGTGCCAGCAGCCCGACAGGGGTTGAGGCCGGGGAGCTGTTTTTT | TRBJ2-2 | . | 15 | TRBD1 | TRBV7-3
CASSPRLAGLGEQYF | TGTGCCAGTAGTCCCCGACTAGCGGGTTTAGGCGAGCAGTACTTC | TRBJ2-7 | . | 15 | TRBD2 | TRBV19
CASSNGGWTDTQYF | TGTGCCAGCAGTAATGGGGGCTGGACAGATACGCAGTATTTT | TRBJ2-3 | . | 14 | . | TRBV6-4
CASRTAINQPQHF | TGTGCCAGCAGGACAGCGATAAATCAGCCCCAGCATTTT | TRBJ1-5 | . | 13 | . | TRBV5-5
CASSLQGVVNTEAFF | TGTGCCAGCAGTTTACAGGGTGTGGTGAACACTGAAGCTTTCTTT | TRBJ1-1 | . | 15 | . | TRBV27
CASSRRGGLKQGSFYEQYF | TGTGCCAGCAGTCGGAGGGGGGGTCTTAAGCAGGGGTCATTCTACGAGCAGTACTTC | TRBJ2-7 | . | 19 | . | TRBV27
CASRDRVVSYNEQFF | TGTGCCAGCAGAGATAGGGTGGTATCCTACAATGAGCAGTTCTTC | TRBJ2-1 | . | 15 | . | TRBV28
CAWSVGDRGISPLHF | TGTGCCTGGAGTGTAGGGGACAGGGGAATTTCACCCCTCCACTTT | TRBJ1-6 | . | 15 | TRBD1 | TRBV30
CASSLAGLMNTEAFF | TGTGCCAGCAGTTTGGCGGGGCTAATGAACACTGAAGCTTTCTTT | TRBJ1-1 | . | 15 | . | TRBV28
CASSSARGRKSNQPQHF | TGTGCCAGCAGTTCCGCCCGGGGCCGAAAGAGCAATCAGCCCCAGCATTTT | TRBJ1-5 | . | 17 | . | TRBV28